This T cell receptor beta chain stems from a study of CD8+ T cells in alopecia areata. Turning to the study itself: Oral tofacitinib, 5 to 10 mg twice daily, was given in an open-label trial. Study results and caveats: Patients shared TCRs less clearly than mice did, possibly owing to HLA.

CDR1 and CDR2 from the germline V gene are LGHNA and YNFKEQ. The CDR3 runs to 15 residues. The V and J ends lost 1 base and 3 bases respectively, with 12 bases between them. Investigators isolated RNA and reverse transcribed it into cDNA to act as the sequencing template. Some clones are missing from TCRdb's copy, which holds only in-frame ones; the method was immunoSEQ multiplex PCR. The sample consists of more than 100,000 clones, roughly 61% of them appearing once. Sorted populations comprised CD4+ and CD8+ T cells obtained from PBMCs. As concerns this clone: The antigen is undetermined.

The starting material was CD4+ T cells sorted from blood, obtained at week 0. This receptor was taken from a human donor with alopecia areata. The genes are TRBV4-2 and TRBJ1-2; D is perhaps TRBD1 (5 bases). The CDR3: CASSQARDGYYGYTF. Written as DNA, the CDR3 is TGTGCCAGCAGCCAAGCCCGGGACGGATACTATGGCTACACCTTC.